This record concerns one TCR beta chain sequence. Its specificity is unknown. These data come from a study of T cell responses to AZD1222 COVID-19 vaccine. Points from the study as a whole: Spike as a whole was targeted by vaccine-associated CD4 TCRs, dominant at 160-218 and 743-854. Mostly white British, mostly female donors; authors suggested clonal diversity may be underestimated. Among spike-specific TCRs, nearly half reportedly target unmutated variant regions.

Sequencing was performed with immunoSEQ multiplex PCR; in TCRdb, only in-frame clones are kept and a portion is missing. This table has fewer than 200,000 clones, less than 90% appearing once. CDR1 is MNHEY, CDR2 SVGAGI, per germline. The CDR3 spans 13 residues. The ends were cut back, 6 bases at V and 7 bases at J, with 12 bases in the middle. The clonotype originates from an adult in good health. The sequenced sample was peripheral blood, obtained on day 0 of AZD1222 vaccination. The chain is built from TRBV6-5 and TRBJ2-2, with D hard to call. The CDR3 reads CASSFLLGGELFF. The CDR3 DNA is TGTGCCAGCAGCTTCCTACTTGGCGGGGAGCTGTTTTTT.